This TCR beta chain was sequenced in a study of control samples from healthy donors and cancer patients. CDR1 and CDR2 from the germline V gene are MNHNY and SVGAGI (reference sequence). V was clipped by 5 bases and J by 3 bases; unmatched bases: 5. This CDR3 is 15 amino acids long. Sequencing was performed with immunoSEQ multiplex PCR; in TCRdb, only in-frame clones are kept and a portion is missing. In the table there are some 200,000 clones, roughly nine tenths of which are singletons. J is TRBJ1-5 and V is TRBV6-6, with 9 positions matching TRBD1. The clonotype was recovered from a woman in her twenties or thirties in good health. The sample consisted of blood. CDR3 loop: CASSDRGRNNQPQHF. The CDR3 DNA follows: TGTGCCAGCAGTGACAGGGGGAGGAACAATCAGCCCCAGCATTTT.